The next 2 T cell receptor beta chains were all read from a single sample in a study of cytomegalovirus exposure and HLA in healthy donors. PCR amplification relied on 60 Vbeta primers (plus 13 Jbeta primers). Measured with immunoSEQ multiplex PCR; TCRdb has only the in-frame clones, and not every one. Seen here are more than 90,000 clones, around four fifths observed once, and the top ten hold roughly 7%. The sequenced material came from PBMCs. The receptors shown here come from a man between 40 and 49 years old in good health and CMV-seropositive.

V gene TRBV10-2 combines with J gene TRBJ2-5; the D gene is possibly TRBD1 (6 bases). V lost 6 bases to trimming and J lost 3 bases, with 14 bases between them. Per germline, CDR1 WSHSY and CDR2 SAAADI. The CDR3 consists of 14 residues. The CDR3 loop reads CASSLSNREETQYF. CDR3 bases: TGCGCCAGCAGCCTATCTAACAGGGAAGAGACCCAGTACTTC.

This clone was observed a few times. The chain couples TRBV2 to TRBJ1-4, with TRBD1 matching 9 bases. Looked up from germline, CDR1 is SNHLY and CDR2 is FYNNEI. The CDR3 runs to 15 residues. V gave up 6 bases and J gave up 8 bases; unmatched junction bases: 10. CDR3 loop: CASRRGTGMSEKLFF. In DNA, the CDR3 is TGTGCCAGCAGGCGTGGGACAGGGATGAGCGAAAAACTGTTTTTT. The variable domain in full, with the rest retrieved from reference TRBV2 and TRBJ1-4, is EPEVTQTPSHQVTQMGQEVILRCVPISNHLYFYWYRQILGQKVEFLVSFYNNEISEKSEIFDDQFSVERPDGSNFTLKIRSTKLEDSAMYFCASRRGTGMSEKLFFGSGTQLSVL.